This passage covers 9 T cell receptor beta chains from one sample sequenced in a study of T cell responses to AZD1222 COVID-19 vaccine. Some clones are missing from TCRdb's copy, which holds only in-frame ones; the method was immunoSEQ multiplex PCR. Of about 150,000 clones in the sample, 75% to 90% were seen once. This sample comprised peripheral blood, obtained on day 0 of AZD1222 vaccination. Source of these receptors: an adult in good health.

This clone was found a few times. The chain uses TRBV30 and TRBJ1-4; 10 nucleotides align to TRBD1. CDR3 length: 13 residues. Germline V gene data show CDR1 as GTSNPN and CDR2 as SVGIG (reference sequence). V was clipped by 5 bases and J by 3 bases; unmatched bases: 0. The CDR3 DNA is TGTGCCTGGGGGACAGGGGCTAATGAAAAACTGTTTTTT. Its translation: CAWGTGANEKLFF.

DNA of the CDR3: TGTGCCAGCAGTCACATCCGAGGAGGCTCTGGAAACACCATATATTTT. The encoded protein is CASSHIRGGSGNTIYF. The V and J genes are TRBV27 and TRBJ1-3, with D hard to call. This CDR3 spans 16 amino acids. Trimming took 5 bases from V and 0 from J, leaving 14 bases between them. Germline CDR1 reads MNHEY; CDR2 reads SMNVEV (reference sequence).

V and J are TRBV6-5 and TRBJ2-7, with TRBD1 matching 10 bases. V trimming: 8 bases; J trimming: 2 bases; junction bases outside the gene matches: 6. From germline, CDR1 is MNHEY and CDR2 SVGAGI. CDR3 length equals 14 residues. For the CDR3, the DNA is TGTGCCAGCCTTAAGGGACAGGGGACCTACGAGCAGTACTTC. Protein: CASLKGQGTYEQYF.

On this clone itself: At one of its ends the junction is not consistent with the germline gene, which may arise from a read error. This chain joins TRBV23-1 and TRBJ1-2, with D maybe TRBD1 (5 bases). TRBV23-1 belongs to the ORF category, with a function that is uncertain. This CDR3 is 11 amino acids long. CDR3 residues: CASSCRWGCTF. As DNA, the CDR3 is TGCGCCAGCAGTTGTAGGTGGGGCTGCACCTTC.

The table lists this clone with a few counts. The V and J genes are TRBV2 and TRBJ1-1; D may be TRBD1 (5 bases). The CDR3 has 12 amino acids. Germline V CDR1 and CDR2: SNHLY, FYNNEI. V shed 3 bases and J shed 8 bases, with 10 bases lying between them. The CDR3 reads CASSEADMEAFF. The CDR3 DNA sequence: TGTGCCAGCAGTGAGGCGGACATGGAAGCTTTCTTT.

The chain joins TRBV6-5 to TRBJ2-7; perhaps TRBD2 as D (6 bases). V lost 2 bases to trimming and J lost 7 bases, with 12 bases between them. This CDR3 contains 13 residues. CDR1 and CDR2 from the germline V gene are MNHEY and SVGAGI. In DNA form, the CDR3 reads TGTGCCAGCAGTTACCGGGAGTTTGGTGAGCAGTACTTC. Residues: CASSYREFGEQYF.

The chain couples TRBV3-1 (or the pseudogene TRBV3-2) to TRBJ1-2; 7 bases agree with TRBD1. CDR1 and CDR2 from the germline V gene are LGHDT and YNNKEL (reference sequence). V shed 3 bases, J shed 0 bases, and the junction held 4 bases outside the gene matches. This CDR3 has 15 residues. The CDR3 sequence is CASSQGTATNYGYTF. The CDR3 DNA reads as TGTGCCAGCAGCCAGGGGACAGCCACTAACTATGGCTACACCTTC.

This chain connects TRBV5-1 to TRBJ2-7, with D tentatively TRBD1 or TRBD2 (7 bases each). Per germline, CDR1 SGHRS and CDR2 YFSETQ. The V gene lost 3 bases and the J gene lost 4 bases, with 17 bases spanning the gap. CDR3 length: 15 residues. Here the CDR3 DNA reads TGCGCCAGCAGCTCCCGGGAGGCAGGGGGATACGAGCAGTACTTC. Its protein is CASSSREAGGYEQYF.

V is TRBV28 and J is TRBJ2-5; tentative D call: TRBD1 (5 bases). The CDR3 length is 13 residues. Per germline, CDR1 MDHEN and CDR2 SYDVKM. V lost 4 bases, J lost 4 bases, and 10 bases lay in between. In DNA form, the CDR3 reads TGTGCCAGCAGTTCTTTGGGGCGAGAGACCCAGTACTTC. It yields the protein CASSSLGRETQYF.